This is a list of T cell receptor beta chains from one sample in a study of early T cells in non-severe SARS-CoV-2 infection. TCRdb recomputed calls from the 5' RACE reads with MiXCR, one row per CDR3 protein. The repertoire has roughly 100,000 distinct CDR3 sequences, about an eighth of them found once; the top ten carry 3.5% to 5%. Sample: whole blood, taken at baseline. These receptors originate from an adult who was a healthcare worker with PCR-confirmed SARS-CoV-2 infection or an uninfected control (not recorded which). Both conserved end residues are part of each CDR3. D genes are given only for firm matches. Only part of the rows carry a size: once, few, many, or a class if the clone is expanded.

abundance: many; d_gene: -; j_gene: TRBJ2-1; v_gene: TRBV28; CDR3aa: CASSRPFEEQFF; CDR3nt: TGTGCCAGCAGTCGTCCCTTCGAGGAGCAGTTCTTC
abundance: few; d_gene: TRBD1; j_gene: TRBJ2-5; v_gene: TRBV5-1; CDR3aa: CASSLGGQGQETQYF; CDR3nt: TGCGCCAGCAGCTTGGGGGGACAGGGCCAAGAGACCCAGTACTTC
abundance: few; d_gene: -; j_gene: TRBJ1-1; v_gene: TRBV18; CDR3aa: CASSPRENTEAFF; CDR3nt: TGTGCCAGCTCACCTCGTGAGAACACTGAAGCTTTCTTT
abundance: -; d_gene: TRBD2; j_gene: TRBJ2-5; v_gene: TRBV6-1; CDR3aa: CASSKGTSGETQYF; CDR3nt: TGTGCCAGCAGTAAGGGGACTAGCGGGGAGACCCAGTACTTC
abundance: few; d_gene: -; j_gene: TRBJ1-1; v_gene: TRBV25-1; CDR3aa: CASSERGAYTEAFF; CDR3nt: TGTGCCAGCAGTGAACGGGGGGCGTACACTGAAGCTTTCTTT
abundance: -; d_gene: TRBD2; j_gene: TRBJ2-5; v_gene: TRBV18; CDR3aa: CASSPLAGEGRETQYF; CDR3nt: TGTGCCAGCTCCCCACTAGCGGGAGAGGGGCGAGAGACCCAGTACTTC
abundance: few; d_gene: -; j_gene: TRBJ2-7; v_gene: TRBV19; CDR3aa: CASSRGDSREQYF; CDR3nt: TGTGCCAGTAGTCGAGGGGATTCCCGCGAGCAGTACTTC
abundance: few; d_gene: -; j_gene: TRBJ2-6; v_gene: TRBV29-1; CDR3aa: CSVLRQDVLTF; CDR3nt: TGCAGCGTCCTTAGACAGGACGTCCTGACTTTC
abundance: few; d_gene: -; j_gene: TRBJ2-5; v_gene: TRBV29-1; CDR3aa: CSVDIAALETQYF; CDR3nt: TGCAGCGTTGATATCGCGGCATTGGAGACCCAGTACTTC
abundance: few; d_gene: -; j_gene: TRBJ2-7; v_gene: TRBV20-1; CDR3aa: CSARPGTSSYEQYF; CDR3nt: TGCAGTGCTAGACCGGGGACGTCCTCCTACGAGCAGTACTTC
abundance: many; d_gene: TRBD2; j_gene: TRBJ2-1; v_gene: TRBV28; CDR3aa: CASSLPGTSAYNEQFF; CDR3nt: TGTGCCAGCAGTTTGCCCGGGACTAGCGCTTACAATGAGCAGTTCTTC
abundance: few; d_gene: -; j_gene: TRBJ1-1; v_gene: TRBV25-1; CDR3aa: CASGPQQNTEAFF; CDR3nt: TGTGCCAGCGGACCTCAGCAGAACACTGAAGCTTTCTTT
abundance: -; d_gene: -; j_gene: TRBJ1-4; v_gene: TRBV6-1; CDR3aa: CASSAQAIGNLFF; CDR3nt: TGTGCCAGCAGTGCACAGGCTATCGGGAATCTGTTTTTT
abundance: few; d_gene: -; j_gene: TRBJ1-4; v_gene: TRBV5-6; CDR3aa: CASSPPRKNEKLFF; CDR3nt: TGTGCCAGCAGCCCCCCAAGGAAAAATGAAAAACTGTTTTTT
abundance: many; d_gene: -; j_gene: TRBJ2-5; v_gene: TRBV20-1; CDR3aa: CSAPLGAGREGTQYF; CDR3nt: TGCAGTGCTCCCCTCGGGGCAGGGCGCGAGGGGACCCAGTACTTC
abundance: -; d_gene: -; j_gene: TRBJ2-7; v_gene: TRBV7-8; CDR3aa: CASSHLDSSYEQYF; CDR3nt: TGTGCCAGCAGCCACCTCGACAGTTCCTACGAGCAGTACTTC
abundance: many; d_gene: -; j_gene: TRBJ1-1; v_gene: TRBV7-9; CDR3aa: CASSLQNTEAFF; CDR3nt: TGTGCCAGCAGCTTGCAGAACACTGAAGCTTTCTTT
abundance: few; d_gene: TRBD1; j_gene: TRBJ2-7; v_gene: TRBV20-1; CDR3aa: CSAHPGQATYEQYF; CDR3nt: TGCAGTGCTCACCCGGGACAGGCGACCTACGAGCAGTACTTC
abundance: many; d_gene: TRBD1; j_gene: TRBJ1-5; v_gene: TRBV7-2; CDR3aa: CASSRTGGGVGPQHF; CDR3nt: TGTGCCAGCAGCCGGACAGGGGGGGGCGTTGGGCCCCAGCATTTT
abundance: few; d_gene: -; j_gene: TRBJ2-5; v_gene: TRBV5-4; CDR3aa: CASRVGEVLYF; CDR3nt: TGTGCCAGCAGGGTGGGCGAAGTTCTGTACTTC
abundance: -; d_gene: TRBD2; j_gene: TRBJ2-7; v_gene: TRBV27; CDR3aa: CASSSPGGPHPYEQYF; CDR3nt: TGTGCCAGCAGTTCGCCGGGGGGACCCCATCCCTACGAGCAGTACTTC
abundance: few; d_gene: -; j_gene: TRBJ1-2; v_gene: TRBV20-1; CDR3aa: CSARADGNYGYTF; CDR3nt: TGCAGTGCTAGGGCTGACGGCAACTATGGCTACACCTTC
abundance: few; d_gene: -; j_gene: TRBJ2-1; v_gene: TRBV3-1; CDR3aa: CASSPFSGNEQFF; CDR3nt: TGTGCCAGCAGCCCGTTTAGTGGCAATGAGCAGTTCTTC
abundance: many; d_gene: -; j_gene: TRBJ2-1; v_gene: TRBV20-1; CDR3aa: CSASLGPYNEQFF; CDR3nt: TGCAGTGCTAGTTTAGGGCCCTACAATGAGCAGTTCTTC
abundance: few; d_gene: -; j_gene: TRBJ2-1; v_gene: TRBV7-2; CDR3aa: CASSLVGQGVKFF; CDR3nt: TGTGCCAGCAGCTTAGTTGGCCAGGGCGTCAAGTTCTTC
abundance: few; d_gene: TRBD1; j_gene: TRBJ1-1; v_gene: TRBV4-1; CDR3aa: CASTLRGQGNTEAFF; CDR3nt: TGCGCCAGCACCCTCAGGGGACAGGGGAACACTGAAGCTTTCTTT
abundance: few; d_gene: TRBD1; j_gene: TRBJ1-2; v_gene: TRBV3-1; CDR3aa: CASSQGRTGSYTF; CDR3nt: TGTGCCAGCAGCCAAGGACGGACAGGTAGTTACACCTTC